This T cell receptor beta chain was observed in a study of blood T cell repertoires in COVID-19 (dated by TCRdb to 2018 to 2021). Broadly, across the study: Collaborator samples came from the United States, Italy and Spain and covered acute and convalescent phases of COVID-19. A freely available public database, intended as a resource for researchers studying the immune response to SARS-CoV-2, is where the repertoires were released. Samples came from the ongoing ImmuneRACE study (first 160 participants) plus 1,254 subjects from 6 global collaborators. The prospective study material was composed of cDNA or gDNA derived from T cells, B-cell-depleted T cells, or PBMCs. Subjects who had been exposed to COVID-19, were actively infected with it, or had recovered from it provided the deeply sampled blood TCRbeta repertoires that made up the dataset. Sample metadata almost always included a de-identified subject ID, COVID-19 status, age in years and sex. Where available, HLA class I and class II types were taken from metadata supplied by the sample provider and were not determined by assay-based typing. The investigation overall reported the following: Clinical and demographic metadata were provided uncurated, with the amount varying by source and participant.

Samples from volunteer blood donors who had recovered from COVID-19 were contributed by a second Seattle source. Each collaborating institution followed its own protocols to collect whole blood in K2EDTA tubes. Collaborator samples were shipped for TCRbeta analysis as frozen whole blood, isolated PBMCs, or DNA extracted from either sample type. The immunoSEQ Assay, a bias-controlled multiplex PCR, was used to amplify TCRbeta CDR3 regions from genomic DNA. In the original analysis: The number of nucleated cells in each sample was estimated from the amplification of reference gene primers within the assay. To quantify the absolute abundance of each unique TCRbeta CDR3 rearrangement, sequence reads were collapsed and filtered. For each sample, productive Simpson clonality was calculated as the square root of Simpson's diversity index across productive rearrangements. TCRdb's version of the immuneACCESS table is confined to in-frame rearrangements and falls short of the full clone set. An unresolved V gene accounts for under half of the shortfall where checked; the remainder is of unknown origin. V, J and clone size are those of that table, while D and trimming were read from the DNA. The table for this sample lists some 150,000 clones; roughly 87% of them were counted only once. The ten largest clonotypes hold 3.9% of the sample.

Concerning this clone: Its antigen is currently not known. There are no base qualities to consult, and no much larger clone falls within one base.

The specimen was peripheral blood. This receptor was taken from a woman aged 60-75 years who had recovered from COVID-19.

The CDR3 here reads CASSLDYRGRNEQFF. In nucleotide form, the sequence is TGCGCCAGCAGCTTGGATTACAGGGGGCGGAATGAGCAGTTCTTC. The chain joins TRBV5-1 to TRBJ2-1; a stretch of 9 junction bases matches TRBD1. The germline V and J ends show losses of 0 bases and 7 bases respectively, and no gene match explains 5 bases of the junction. The CDR3, cysteine through phenylalanine, is 15 amino acids long. Only CDR3 DNA remains: 45 bases, in frame from the first base. The germline V gene supplies CDR1 SGHRS and CDR2 YFSETQ.